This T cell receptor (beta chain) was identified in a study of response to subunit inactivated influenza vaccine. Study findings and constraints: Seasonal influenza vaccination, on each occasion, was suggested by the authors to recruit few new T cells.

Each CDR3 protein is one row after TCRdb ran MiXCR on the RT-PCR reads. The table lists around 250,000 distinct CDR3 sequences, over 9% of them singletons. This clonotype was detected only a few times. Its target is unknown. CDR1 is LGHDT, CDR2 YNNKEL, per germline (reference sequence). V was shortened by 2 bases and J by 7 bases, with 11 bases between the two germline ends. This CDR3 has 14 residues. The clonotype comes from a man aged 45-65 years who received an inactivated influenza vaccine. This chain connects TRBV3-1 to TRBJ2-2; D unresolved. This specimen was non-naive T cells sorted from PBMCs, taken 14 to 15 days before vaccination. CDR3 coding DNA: TGTGCCAGCAGCCAAAACTGGCGAGGCGGGGAGCTGTTTTTT. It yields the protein CASSQNWRGGELFF.